This T cell receptor (beta chain) originates from a study of T cells in Graves' hyperthyroidism and ophthalmopathy. Study conclusions and caveats: Most thyroid clonotypes expanded above 0.001 appeared in blood too.

About this clonotype itself: Its antigen is as yet unknown.

Clinical symptoms, serum thyroxine, TRAb, thyroid ultrasound and orbital computed tomography established diagnosis. TCR beta CDR3 regions were amplified from RNA. The HTBI primer set was used in a first-round RT-PCR of the TCR CDR3. From the multiplex PCR reads, TCRdb called clonotypes with MiXCR, one entry per CDR3 protein. The sample has 460,000 or so distinct CDR3 sequences, around 14% seen once. The CDR3 has 16 residues. Trimming took 4 bases from V and 0 from J, leaving 13 bases between them. From germline, CDR1 is LGHNA and CDR2 YNFKEQ. The TCR sequence derives from a woman aged 18-29 years with Graves' hyperthyroidism. The specimen sequenced was blood. The chain has TRBV4-2 and TRBJ2-1; D not certain. CDR3 loop: CASSPRRGTSYNEQFF. The DNA of the CDR3 is TGTGCCAGCAGCCCACGACGAGGCACCTCCTACAATGAGCAGTTCTTC.